Listed below are T cell receptor beta chains from one sample, sequenced in a study of siplizumab effects on memory and regulatory T cells. Sequencing used immunoSEQ multiplex PCR; TCRdb keeps in-frame clones, though not all of them. Altogether 50,000 to 70,000 clones are present, nearly 98% being singletons, with the ten largest covering about 0.091%. Sample: naive CD8+ T cells sorted from blood. All receptors derive from a human donor in good health. CDR3s include the opening cysteine and the closing phenylalanine or tryptophan. The D gene is left open where the match is weak. Only part of the rows carry a size: once, few, many, or a class if the clone is expanded.

d_call clone_size j_call cdr3_length v_call cdr3_nt cdr3_aa
. . TRBJ1-1 12 TRBV7-9 TGTGCCAGCAGCTTACAGTACACTGAAGCTTTCTTT CASSLQYTEAFF
. . TRBJ1-5 13 TRBV21-1 TGTGCCAGCAGGACAGGGTTTAGACAGCCCCAGCATTTT CASRTGFRQPQHF
. . TRBJ1-1 14 TRBV12-5 TGTGCTAGTGGCCCCACGGGTGGGGACACTGAAGCTTTCTTT CASGPTGGDTEAFF
. . TRBJ1-1 15 TRBV19 TGTGCCAGTAGTGCGCGCCGTCAGGGGAACACTGAAGCTTTCTTT CASSARRQGNTEAFF
. . TRBJ2-6 15 TRBV5-6 TGTGCCAGCAGCTTGGGACTCTCTGGGGCCAACGTCCTGACTTTC CASSLGLSGANVLTF
TRBD2 . TRBJ2-1 19 TRBV28 TGTGCCAGCAGTGAGGGACTAGCGGAATACATCAGCTCCTACAATGAGCAGTTCTTC CASSEGLAEYISSYNEQFF
. . TRBJ2-7 14 TRBV5-1 TGCGCCAGCAGCTCGATTACGTATTCCTACGAGCAGTACTTC CASSSITYSYEQYF
. . TRBJ2-3 14 TRBV6-6 TGTGCCAGCAGTTATCTGGGACCTCGGGATACGCAGTATTTT CASSYLGPRDTQYF
TRBD1 . TRBJ1-1 14 TRBV4-2 TGTGCCAGCAGCCCCAGACAGGGGGACACTGAAGCTTTCTTT CASSPRQGDTEAFF
. few TRBJ2-7 14 TRBV9 TGTGCCAGCAGCGTAGGAGGGGGGACCTACGAGCAGTACTTC CASSVGGGTYEQYF
. . TRBJ2-7 13 TRBV14 TGTGCCAGCAGCCTCAAACAGGGATACGAGCAGTACTTC CASSLKQGYEQYF
. . TRBJ2-5 16 TRBV5-1 TGCGCCAGCAGCTCAACAATGGCCCGGATATACGAGACCCAGTACTTC CASSSTMARIYETQYF
TRBD2 . TRBJ2-7 14 TRBV9 TGTGCCAGCAGCGCCGGGACTAGCCCTTACGAGCAGTACTTC CASSAGTSPYEQYF
TRBD1 . TRBJ2-7 14 TRBV30 TGTGCCTGGAGTGACCAGGGGGCTTTCTACGAGCAGTACTTC CAWSDQGAFYEQYF
. . TRBJ2-3 13 TRBV7-9 TGTGCCAGCAGCTTGGGCGCCCCAGATACGCAGTATTTT CASSLGAPDTQYF
TRBD2 . TRBJ2-3 14 TRBV7-9 TGTGCCAGCAGTTCGGGACTAGCGGGGCTCCTTCTCTATTTT CASSSGLAGLLLYF
. . TRBJ1-5 13 TRBV28 TGTGCCAGCAGTTTATGGGCCAATCAGCCCCAGCATTTT CASSLWANQPQHF
TRBD1 . TRBJ2-7 14 TRBV11-2 TGTGCCAGCAGCCTGGGGACAGGGACTATGGAGCAGTACTTC CASSLGTGTMEQYF
. once TRBJ1-3 15 TRBV4-2 TGTGCCAGCAGCCAAGATCGGGGAGCCGGAAACACCATATATTTT CASSQDRGAGNTIYF
. . TRBJ1-1 17 TRBV7-8 TGTGCCAGCAGCTTTCACCTCCCCCAAACAGGGCTCACTGAAGCTTTCTTT CASSFHLPQTGLTEAFF
TRBD2 . TRBJ2-3 14 TRBV7-6 TGTGCCAGCAGCTTAGGGGAGGGAACAGATACGCAGTATTTT CASSLGEGTDTQYF
. . TRBJ2-7 14 TRBV11-3 TGTGCCAGCAGCTTAGCGGAGGGTAGCGAAGAGCAGTACTTC CASSLAEGSEEQYF
. . TRBJ1-2 12 TRBV5-4 TGTGCCAGCAGCGAAGTATTGGAAGGCTACACCTTC CASSEVLEGYTF
TRBD2 . TRBJ2-1 14 TRBV9 TGTGCCAGCAGCGCAAACGGGGGGGCCAATGAGCAGTTCTTC CASSANGGANEQFF
. . TRBJ1-5 16 TRBV2 TGTGCCAGCAGTGGCACTTTGGGTCCTAGCAATCAGCCCCAGCATTTT CASSGTLGPSNQPQHF